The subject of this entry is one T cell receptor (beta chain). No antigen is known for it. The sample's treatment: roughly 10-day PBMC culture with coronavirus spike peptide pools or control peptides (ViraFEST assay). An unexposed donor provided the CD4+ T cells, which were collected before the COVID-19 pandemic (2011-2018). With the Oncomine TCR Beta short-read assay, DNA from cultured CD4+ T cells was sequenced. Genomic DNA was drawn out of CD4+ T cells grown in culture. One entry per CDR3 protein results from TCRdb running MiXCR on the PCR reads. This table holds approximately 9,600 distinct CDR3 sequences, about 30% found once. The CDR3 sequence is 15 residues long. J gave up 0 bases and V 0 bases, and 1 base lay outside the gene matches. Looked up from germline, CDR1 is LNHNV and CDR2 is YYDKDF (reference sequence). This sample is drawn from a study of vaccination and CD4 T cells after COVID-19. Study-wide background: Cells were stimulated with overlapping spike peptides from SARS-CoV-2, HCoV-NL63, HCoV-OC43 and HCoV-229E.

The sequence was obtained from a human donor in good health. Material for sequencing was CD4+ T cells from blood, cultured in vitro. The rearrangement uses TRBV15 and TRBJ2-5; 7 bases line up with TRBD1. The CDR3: CATSREQGYQETQYF. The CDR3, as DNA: TGTGCCACCAGCAGAGAACAGGGGTACCAAGAGACCCAGTACTTC.